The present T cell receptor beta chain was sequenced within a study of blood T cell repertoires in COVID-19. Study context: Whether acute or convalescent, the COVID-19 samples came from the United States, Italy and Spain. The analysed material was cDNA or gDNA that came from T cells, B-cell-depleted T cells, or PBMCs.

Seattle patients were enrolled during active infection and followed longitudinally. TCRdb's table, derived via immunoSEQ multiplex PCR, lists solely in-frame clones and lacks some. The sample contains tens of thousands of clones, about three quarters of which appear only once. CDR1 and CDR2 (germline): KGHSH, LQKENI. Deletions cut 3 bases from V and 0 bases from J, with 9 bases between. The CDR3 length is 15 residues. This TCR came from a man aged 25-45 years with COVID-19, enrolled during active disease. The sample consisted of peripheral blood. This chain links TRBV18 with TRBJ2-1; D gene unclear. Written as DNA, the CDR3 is TGTGCCAGCTCACCCAGGCGTAGCTCCTACAATGAGCAGTTCTTC. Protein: CASSPRRSSYNEQFF.